This T cell receptor beta chain derives from a study of blood T cell repertoires in COVID-19. Study at large: Specimens from acute and convalescent COVID-19 originated in the United States, Italy and Spain. Sources were T cells, B-cell-depleted T cells, or PBMCs; the material itself was cDNA or gDNA.

The CDR3 has 13 residues. Trimming removed 10 bases at V and 6 bases at J, with 15 bases between. Germline V gene lookup returns CDR1 LNHDA and CDR2 SQIVND (reference sequence). Authors' data handling: From reference gene primer amplification, estimates of nucleated cell counts were derived. The assay was immunoSEQ multiplex PCR, and TCRdb's table has in-frame clones only and misses some. The V and J calls and clone size come from that table; D and trimming were worked out from the DNA. The table records about 77,000 clones, about 92% of them present only once. Sequenced: peripheral blood. The origin of this receptor is a woman over 75 with active or convalescent COVID-19. The chain employs TRBV19 and TRBJ2-2; TRBD2 might be the D (5 bases). The CDR3 region is CATLHGVPGELFF. As DNA, the CDR3 is TGTGCCACCCTTCACGGGGTGCCCGGGGAGCTGTTTTTT.